This T cell receptor beta chain was sequenced for a study of response to subunit inactivated influenza vaccine. The study, taken as a whole, reports: Each seasonal flu vaccination may recruit only limited new T cells, authors suggested.

Concerning this clonotype: Its specificity is unknown.

TCRdb recomputed calls from the RT-PCR reads with MiXCR, one row per CDR3 protein. The sample carries around 250,000 distinct CDR3 sequences, over 9% recorded once. Looked up from germline, CDR1 is MNHNS and CDR2 is SASEGT. The CDR3 runs 15 residues. V was trimmed by 6 bases and J by 10 bases, leaving 19 bases between them. The V and J genes are TRBV6-1 and TRBJ1-6; D is possibly TRBD1 (6 bases). This specimen consisted of non-naive T cells sorted from PBMCs, obtained roughly 15 days before vaccination. The sequence was collected from a man aged 45-65 years who received an inactivated influenza vaccine. CDR3 DNA sequence: TGTGCCAGCAGATTTTCACAGGGAGGCGGATCACCCCTCCACTTT. This encodes CASRFSQGGGSPLHF.